This note documents a single T cell receptor (beta chain) sequence. The donors, all healthy, were Caucasians living in Russia, aged about 6 to 90. The amount of total RNA extracted per sample was at least 6 micrograms. A second PCR, run for about 7 to 11 cycles, used a sample-barcoded 5' primer plus a J-beta primer mix. Every individual sample yielded 2.5 million or more paired-end reads (each containing CDR3). TCRdb used MiXCR to reprocess the 5' RACE reads, holding one entry per CDR3 protein. The sample holds about 1.5 million distinct CDR3 sequences; 35% to 45% are singletons and the top ten take about 4%. The data were taken from a study of blood T cells in healthy people across ages. The sample consisted of blood. The source is a woman aged 18-29 years in good health.

The CDR3 DNA sequence: TGTGCCAGCAGCGTAGGAGGTTTCAGGGCTAATGAAAAACTGTTTTTT. Protein: CASSVGGFRANEKLFF. The chain couples TRBV9 to TRBJ1-4; weak D call: TRBD1 (5 bases). This CDR3 is built from 16 residues. V shed 0 bases and J shed 3 bases, with 12 bases lying between them. Germline V gene data show CDR1 as SGDLS and CDR2 as YYNGEE.